The 2 T cell receptor beta chains below come from one sample, sequenced in a study of shared clonotypes between healthy human individuals. Generated by immunoSEQ multiplex PCR, the TCRdb table keeps only in-frame clones and is missing some. The sample includes fewer than 850,000 clones, around 90% of them seen just once. Sequenced: memory CD8+ T cells from PBMCs. As for subset: CD45RO+ cells pooled with CCR7-negative TemRA cells. These receptors all stem from a man aged 18 to 29 in good health. Some clones in this sample may be carry-over from other donors' samples.

This clone was observed a handful of times. This CDR3 reads CSVETYEAFF. The CDR3 nucleotides are TGCAGCGTTGAAACATACGAAGCTTTCTTT. The chain carries TRBV29-1 and TRBJ1-1; D unresolved. The V gene's germline CDR1 is SQVTM and CDR2 ANQGSEA. CDR3 length: 10 amino acids. Trimming removed 2 bases at V and 8 bases at J, with 6 bases between.

This clone has just one count. The chain joins TRBV7-6 to TRBJ2-7; D gene ambiguous. Per the germline V gene, CDR1 is SGHVS and CDR2 is FNYEAQ. V dropped 5 bases and J dropped 2 bases, with 13 bases sitting between them. The CDR3 consists of 14 residues. The CDR3 reads CASSPTRAPYEQYF. CDR3 nucleotides: TGTGCCAGCAGCCCAACACGGGCTCCCTACGAGCAGTACTTC.